These 22 T cell receptor beta chains were all obtained from the same sample, sequenced in a study of blood T cell repertoires in COVID-19. Sequencing used immunoSEQ multiplex PCR; TCRdb keeps in-frame clones, though not all of them. The sample contains 52,000 or so clones, approximately 82% of which appear only once. The sequenced sample consisted of peripheral blood. The receptors come from a human donor in a cohort sampled during active COVID-19.

The chain couples TRBV21-1 to TRBJ1-4. TRBV21-1 is listed as a pseudogene. The CDR3 is made up of 16 amino acids. CDR3 bases: TGTGCCAGCAGCAAAGAACGGGGGATACCTAATGAAAAACTGTTTTTT. Translated, it gives CASSKERGIPNEKLFF.

V and J are TRBV9 and TRBJ2-7; 12 bases align to TRBD2. Germline CDR1 SGDLS, CDR2 YYNGEE. The CDR3 has 15 residues. The J segment lost 5 bases and the V segment lost 4 bases, leaving 7 bases of the junction unmatched. The CDR3 protein is CASSPRLAGDHEQYF. DNA for the CDR3: TGTGCCAGCAGCCCTAGACTAGCGGGGGACCACGAGCAGTACTTC.

The V and J genes are TRBV20-1 and TRBJ2-1; the match to TRBD2 covers 11 bases. After removal of 3 bases from V and 6 bases from J, the junction contained 7 bases not matched to a gene. Germline CDR1 and CDR2: DFQATT and SNEGSKA (reference sequence). CDR3 length: 15 residues. CDR3 DNA: TGCAGTGCTAGTGCCCGGCTAGCGGGGGGCAATGAGCAGTTCTTC. It translates to CSASARLAGGNEQFF.

The chain couples TRBV15 to TRBJ2-7; D remains ambiguous. Germline lookup yields CDR1 LNHNV and CDR2 YYDKDF (reference sequence). The CDR3 contains 14 residues. The V end was cut by 5 bases, the J end by 2 bases, with 13 bases between. CDR3 in amino acids: CATSPREQAYEQYF. The CDR3 DNA reads as TGTGCCACCAGCCCCCGAGAGCAGGCCTACGAGCAGTACTTC.

This clone occurred a few times. The rearrangement uses TRBV7-8 and TRBJ1-1, with D unresolved. Trimming cost V 5 bases and J 1 base, with 11 bases left between them. Germline CDR1 and CDR2: SGHVS and FQNEAQ. This CDR3 spans 14 amino acids. The CDR3: CASSLDISNTEAFF. DNA of the CDR3: TGTGCCAGCAGCCTAGACATCTCGAACACTGAAGCTTTCTTT.

The rearrangement joins TRBV9 to TRBJ2-3, with 8 bases that match TRBD2. Trimming at V came to 1 base and at J to 4 bases, leaving 8 bases not matched to a gene. CDR3 length: 16 amino acids. CDR1 is SGDLS and CDR2 is YYNGEE in the germline V gene. DNA for the CDR3: TGTGCCAGCAGCGTATCAAGCGGGAGTAGTTCAGATACGCAGTATTTT. It is translated as CASSVSSGSSSDTQYF.

This chain joins TRBV19 and TRBJ2-3; 10 bases fit TRBD2. The J segment lost 0 bases and the V segment lost 6 bases, leaving 9 bases of the junction unmatched. CDR3 length equals 17 residues. Germline lookup yields CDR1 LNHDA and CDR2 SQIVND (reference sequence). CDR3: CASRERGGRTSTDTQYF. In nucleotides, the CDR3 is TGTGCCAGTAGGGAGCGGGGGGGCCGGACGAGCACAGATACGCAGTATTTT.

The rearrangement uses TRBV5-6 and TRBJ2-7; tentative D call: TRBD1 (5 bases). This CDR3 is 14 amino acids long. Between the trimmed V and J ends, which lost 0 bases and 5 bases, there was a span of 12 bases. The germline V gene has CDR1 SGHDT and CDR2 YYEEEE. CDR3 sequence reads: CASSLVAGPHEQYF. Written as DNA, the CDR3 is TGTGCCAGCAGCTTGGTGGCAGGGCCTCACGAGCAGTACTTC. The full variable domain, rest sourced from reference TRBV5-6 and TRBJ2-7, is DAGVTQSPTHLIKTRGQQVTLRCSPKSGHDTVSWYQQALGQGPQFIFQYYEEEERQRGNFPDRFSGHQFPNYSSELNVNALLLGDSALYLCASSLVAGPHEQYFGPGTRLTVT.

This chain uses TRBV3-1 (or the pseudogene TRBV3-2) with TRBJ2-7; TRBD2 is a possible D gene (5 bases). The germline V gene encodes CDR1 LGHDT and CDR2 YNNKEL (reference sequence). The CDR3 sequence is 14 residues long. The ends were cut back, 1 base at V and 3 bases at J, with 10 bases in the middle. CDR3 nucleotides: TGTGCCAGCAGCCAAGGGGCCAGCGGCTACGAGCAGTACTTC. Residues: CASSQGASGYEQYF.

The rearrangement links TRBV5-4 to TRBJ2-1, with D possibly matching TRBD1 (6 bases). V lost 0 bases to trimming and J lost 4 bases, with 17 bases between them. CDR1 and CDR2 (germline): SGHNT, YYREEE (reference sequence). The CDR3 is 17 residues long. The CDR3 reads CASSLGGRADDYNEQFF. Written as DNA, the CDR3 is TGTGCCAGCAGCTTGGGGGGGCGAGCGGACGATTACAATGAGCAGTTCTTC.

CDR3 DNA sequence: TGTGCCACCACCTTGGACTATGCTGCGTACAATGAGCAGTTCTTC. Its protein product is CATTLDYAAYNEQFF. This chain connects TRBV6-5 to TRBJ2-1; D perhaps matches TRBD2 (6 bases). The ends were cut back, 10 bases at V and 4 bases at J, with 20 bases in the middle. Looked up from germline, CDR1 is MNHEY and CDR2 is SVGAGI. This CDR3 contains 15 residues.

The chain uses TRBV9 and TRBJ1-6; a possible D gene is TRBD1 (5 bases). CDR3 length: 15 residues. CDR1 is SGDLS, CDR2 YYNGEE, per germline. Between the trimmed V and J ends, which lost 4 bases and 3 bases, there was a span of 11 bases. The CDR3 coding sequence is TGTGCCAGCAGCCCGGGGGTAGGCTATAATTCACCCCTCCACTTT. It encodes CASSPGVGYNSPLHF.

A few counts support this clone. The chain employs TRBV30 and TRBJ1-1; possible D gene TRBD1, 6 bases. Trimming removed 0 bases from V and 4 bases from J, with 15 bases in between. This CDR3 comprises 15 residues. The V gene's germline CDR1 is GTSNPN and CDR2 SVGIG (reference sequence). The CDR3 nucleotides read TGTGCCTGGAGTGTACACGGGGGGCGCATCACTGAAGCTTTCTTT. Translating it yields CAWSVHGGRITEAFF.

The genes are TRBV5-1 and TRBJ1-1, with TRBD1 matching over 9 bases. The CDR3 sequence is 15 residues long. Germline CDR1 SGHRS, CDR2 YFSETQ. The V and J ends lost 4 bases and 4 bases, in that order; junction bases with no gene match: 8. Written as DNA, the CDR3 is TGCGCCAGCAGCAGGGGACAGGGAGGGGGCACTGAAGCTTTCTTT. Protein product: CASSRGQGGGTEAFF.

The genes are TRBV10-3 and TRBJ2-7, with TRBD2 matching over 9 bases. V shed 10 bases, J shed 2 bases, and the junction held 9 bases outside the gene matches. The CDR3 is 14 residues long. From germline, CDR1 is ENHRY and CDR2 SYGVKD. The CDR3 spells CASEPTSGAYEQYF. CDR3 in DNA: TGTGCCAGTGAACCGACTAGCGGTGCCTACGAGCAGTACTTC.

The chain recombines TRBV4-3 with TRBJ1-4; 8 nucleotides agree with TRBD1. Germline V lookup: CDR1 LGHNA, CDR2 YSLEER. Trimming removed 9 bases from V and 4 bases from J; junction bases left unmatched: 7. The CDR3 totals 14 residues. The DNA for the CDR3 is TGCGCCAGTTCCGGGACAGGCCGTAATGAAAAACTGTTTTTT. It codes for CASSGTGRNEKLFF.

V and J are TRBV5-4 and TRBJ1-2; possibly TRBD1 for D (5 bases). The V and J ends lost 2 bases and 6 bases respectively, with 14 bases between them. The V gene's germline CDR1 is SGHNT and CDR2 YYREEE (reference sequence). The CDR3 runs to 14 residues. CDR3 residues: CASSFLGRRDGYTF. The CDR3 DNA is TGTGCCAGCAGCTTCCTGGGGCGCCGGGATGGCTACACCTTC. Combining the CDR3 with reference TRBV5-4 and TRBJ1-2 gives the whole variable domain ETGVTQSPTHLIKTRGQQVTLRCSSQSGHNTVSWYQQALGQGPQFIFQYYREEENGRGNFPPRFSGLQFPNYSSELNVNALELDDSALYLCASSFLGRRDGYTFGSGTRLTVV.

V is TRBV12-3 or TRBV12-4 and J is TRBJ1-1, with D uncertain. V was shortened by 3 bases and J by 6 bases, with 8 bases between the two germline ends. The CDR3 is 12 amino acids. The CDR3 coding sequence is TGTGCCAGCAGTTTTGCGGTCGCTGAAGCTTTCTTT. This codes for CASSFAVAEAFF.

The genes are TRBV11-2 and TRBJ2-1; D perhaps matches TRBD1 (6 bases). CDR3 length: 12 amino acids. Trimming pared 6 bases from V and 10 bases from J, leaving 13 bases between. CDR1 and CDR2 from the germline V gene are SGHAT and FQNNGV. CDR3 DNA sequence: TGTGCCAGCAGGCAGCTAGGGGGAGAGCAGTTCTTC. Translation: CASRQLGGEQFF.

The rearrangement uses TRBV15 and TRBJ2-3; TRBD2 aligns across 13 bases. J gave up 6 bases and V 4 bases, and 10 bases lay outside the gene matches. The CDR3 length is 17 residues. The V gene's germline CDR1 is LNHNV and CDR2 YYDKDF (reference sequence). CDR3 sequence reads: CATSTKTLAGGADTQYF. The CDR3 nucleotides are TGTGCCACCAGCACAAAAACACTAGCGGGGGGGGCGGATACGCAGTATTTT.

This rearrangement joins TRBV19 to TRBJ1-5, with 9 bases that match TRBD1. This CDR3 is built from 15 residues. Germline V gene lookup returns CDR1 LNHDA and CDR2 SQIVND (reference sequence). J was trimmed by 7 bases and V by 3 bases; bases with no gene match: 7. The CDR3 loop is CASSMDRGLLQPQHF. CDR3 DNA: TGTGCCAGTAGTATGGACAGGGGATTGTTACAGCCCCAGCATTTT.

The genes are TRBV7-8 and TRBJ2-1; 7 nucleotides agree with TRBD2. V gave up 7 bases and J gave up 1 base; unmatched junction bases: 7. Germline CDR1 and CDR2: SGHVS and FQNEAQ. This CDR3 comprises 15 residues. The CDR3 loop is CASTRLAGSYNEQFF. The CDR3 DNA is TGTGCCAGCACGCGACTAGCAGGATCCTACAATGAGCAGTTCTTC.